Here is one T cell receptor beta chain with its context. Other DNA sequences from this sample encode an identical CDR3 as well. This sample was included in a study of shared clonotypes between healthy human individuals. The V end lost 3 bases, the J end lost 5 bases, and 8 bases lay between the germline ends. Germline V lookup: CDR1 MDHEN, CDR2 SYDVKM. The CDR3 consists of 12 residues. Method: immunoSEQ multiplex PCR; TCRdb's copy keeps in-frame clones and lacks some. Here the sample spans roughly 1,800,000 clones, roughly 94% being singletons. Naive CD8 cells lacked CD45RO and underwent positive selection for CCR7, leaving out terminally differentiated effector memory CD45RA+ cells.

The rearrangement joins TRBV28 to TRBJ2-7; a possible D gene is TRBD2 (5 bases). This receptor was obtained from a man between 18 and 35 years old in good health. The specimen was naive CD8+ T cells sorted from blood. CDR3 sequence reads: CASSLDGNEQYF. The CDR3 DNA sequence: TGTGCCAGCAGTTTGGACGGGAACGAGCAGTACTTC.